Sequencing of this TCR beta chain was carried out in a study of control samples from healthy donors and cancer patients. This clone has just one count. Libraries were prepared by immunoSEQ multiplex PCR; TCRdb keeps only in-frame clonotypes and omits some of them. The data hold fewer than 200,000 clones, with 90% to 95% observed a single time. Germline V CDR1 and CDR2: SGHRS, YFSETQ. V was clipped by 5 bases and J by 8 bases, with 19 bases between them. The CDR3 consists of 14 residues. The genes are TRBV5-1 and TRBJ1-2, with D possibly being TRBD1 (5 bases). The receptor was isolated from a man aged 25 to 40 in good health. What was sequenced was blood. CDR3 region: CASRQGSLGGGYTF. The CDR3 region has the DNA TGCGCCAGCAGGCAGGGATCCCTCGGGGGGGGCTACACCTTC.